The 14 T cell receptor beta chains listed next were all sequenced from one sample in a study of blood T cell repertoires in COVID-19. The repertoire was sequenced with immunoSEQ multiplex PCR; TCRdb's copy has only in-frame clones and lacks some. The sample records some 110,000 clones, about nine tenths being singletons. Sequenced input: peripheral blood. These TCRs come from a man aged 65 to 85 who had recovered from COVID-19.

The V and J genes are TRBV29-1 and TRBJ1-1, with D unclear. The CDR3 runs to 12 residues. V was clipped by 6 bases and J by 5 bases, with 13 bases between them. Germline V gene sequence: CDR1 SQVTM, CDR2 ANQGSEA. The CDR3 bases are TGCAGCGTGGAGGAGGGCGGGACTGAAGCTTTCTTT. Its protein is CSVEEGGTEAFF.

This clone showed up just a few times. The chain is built from TRBV12-2 and TRBJ2-7; the table's D call of TRBD1 was not tested on the DNA. TRBV12-2 is listed as a pseudogene. This CDR3 region has 14 residues. CDR3 sequence: CASRLAPTGNEQYF. Written as DNA, the CDR3 is TGTGCAAGTCGCTTAGCTCCGACAGGGAACGAGCAGTACTTC.

A single count supports this clone. The V call is TRBV5-1, the J call TRBJ1-3, with 8 bases aligning to TRBD1. V was clipped by 4 bases and J by 2 bases; unmatched bases: 11. From germline, CDR1 is SGHRS and CDR2 YFSETQ. The CDR3 spans 17 residues. This CDR3 is CASSPGQGVLPGNTIYF. DNA of the CDR3: TGCGCCAGCAGCCCTGGACAGGGAGTGCTCCCTGGAAACACCATATATTTT.

This chain connects TRBV27 to TRBJ2-2; no reliable D call. The CDR3 loop spans 13 amino acids. Germline CDR1 MNHEY, CDR2 SMNVEV (reference sequence). V was clipped by 5 bases and J by 5 bases, with 9 bases between them. CDR3 sequence: CASSPTDTGELFF. The DNA of the CDR3 is TGTGCCAGCAGTCCCACTGATACCGGGGAGCTGTTTTTT.

J is TRBJ2-7 and V is TRBV7-9; 8 nucleotides line up with TRBD1. This CDR3 has 15 residues. CDR1 is SEHNR and CDR2 is FQNEAQ in the germline V gene (reference sequence). V dropped 5 bases and J dropped 1; count of bases not matched to a gene: 7. CDR3 nucleotide sequence: TGTGCCAGCAGCCCGCTACAGGGGGGTTCCTACGAGCAGTACTTC. Translation gives CASSPLQGGSYEQYF.

The V gene is TRBV7-2, the J gene TRBJ2-7; 11 bases are shared with TRBD1. V shed 5 bases and J 2 bases; nucleotides not matched to a gene: 5. Germline V lookup: CDR1 SGHTA, CDR2 FQGNSA. The CDR3 has 15 residues. The chain's CDR3 is CASSLDRGLAYEQYF. Here the CDR3 DNA reads TGTGCCAGCAGCCTGGACAGGGGGCTGGCCTACGAGCAGTACTTC.

The chain employs TRBV7-6 and TRBJ2-5; TRBD2 aligns across 15 bases. Germline-derived CDR1 and CDR2 are SGHVS and FNYEAQ. The CDR3 sequence is 17 residues long. The trim removed 5 bases at V and 2 bases at J, leaving 6 bases unmatched. The CDR3 nucleotides are TGTGCCAGCAGCCCCTTCGGGACTAGCGGGGGGCAAGAGACCCAGTACTTC. It codes for CASSPFGTSGGQETQYF.

The chain couples TRBV3-1 (or the pseudogene TRBV3-2) to TRBJ2-3, with 7 bases lining up with TRBD1. Germline V CDR1 and CDR2: LGHDT, YNNKEL (reference sequence). This CDR3 comprises 16 residues. V gave up 4 bases and J gave up 3 bases; unmatched junction bases: 10. The CDR3 is CASSPQVGGETDTQYF. The CDR3 DNA sequence: TGTGCCAGCAGCCCCCAGGTAGGGGGCGAGACAGATACGCAGTATTTT.

The chain combines TRBV6-5 with TRBJ1-2, with 7 bases lining up with TRBD1. This CDR3 is 13 amino acids long. CDR1 is MNHEY, CDR2 SVGAGI, per germline. The ends lost 0 bases at V and 11 bases at J; junction bases unmatched: 6. The CDR3 here is CASSYSGQASYTF. CDR3 nucleotides: TGTGCCAGCAGTTACTCCGGACAGGCGAGTTACACCTTC.

The chain carries TRBV18 and TRBJ1-1; tentatively, D is TRBD1 (5 bases). The germline CDR1 and CDR2 sequences are KGHSH and LQKENI. V lost 3 bases to trimming and J lost 3 bases, with 14 bases between them. CDR3 length: 15 residues. The CDR3: CASSPPNRLDTEAFF. The CDR3 bases are TGTGCCAGCTCACCCCCTAACAGGTTGGACACTGAAGCTTTCTTT.

The chain links TRBV23-1 to TRBJ1-6, with D maybe TRBD1 (5 bases). TRBV23-1 falls under the ORF class, with uncertain function. The CDR3 runs 13 residues. V was pared by 11 bases and J by 7 bases, with 15 bases between. The CDR3 here is CALTNRSNSPLHF. For the CDR3, the DNA is TGCGCCTTAACGAACAGGTCGAATTCACCCCTCCACTTT.

CDR3 amino acids: CATSRGLSTGELFF. The DNA of the CDR3 is TGTGCCACCAGTCGAGGGCTAAGCACCGGGGAGCTGTTTTTT. The chain couples TRBV24-1 to TRBJ2-2, with a tentative D call TRBD2 (5 bases). Trimming shortened V by 6 bases and J by 4 bases, and 11 bases separated the two germline ends. Germline V gene sequence: CDR1 KGHDR, CDR2 SFDVKD. The CDR3 contains 14 residues.

The chain joins TRBV24-1 to TRBJ1-5, with 7 bases aligning to TRBD1. The CDR3 has 14 amino acids. J gave up 6 bases and V 4 bases, and 5 bases lay outside the gene matches. CDR1 and CDR2 (germline): KGHDR, SFDVKD. CDR3: CATSDPRGSQPQHF. Written as DNA, the CDR3 is TGTGCCACCAGTGACCCCAGGGGGTCTCAGCCCCAGCATTTT.

The rearrangement joins TRBV6-5 to TRBJ2-5, with 10 positions matching TRBD1. V was pared by 5 bases and J by 2 bases, with 2 bases of the junction left unmatched. This CDR3 has 14 residues. Germline V gives CDR1 MNHEY, CDR2 SVGAGI. CDR3 in amino acids: CASSRQGAQETQYF. For the CDR3, the DNA is TGTGCCAGCAGTAGACAGGGGGCACAAGAGACCCAGTACTTC.